These 13 T cell receptor beta chains share one sample of origin, sequenced in a study of CD8 T cells in Susac syndrome. A quantity of roughly 0.5 to 1 ug RNA underwent reverse transcription using random hexamers. TCRdb processed the immunoSEQ multiplex PCR reads anew with MiXCR; each CDR3 protein has one entry. The data show around 200,000 distinct CDR3 sequences, 95% seen once. Sequences were obtained from CD4+ T cells from PBMCs. These receptors were obtained from a human donor in good health.

The chain recombines TRBV12-3 or TRBV12-4 with TRBJ1-1, with no clear D. CDR3 size: 12 residues. Trimming cost V 7 bases and J 11 bases, with 17 bases left between them. CDR3 coding DNA: TGTGCCAGCACCGAGTGGCCAGGAAGGGCTTTCTTT. Amino acid sequence: CASTEWPGRAFF.

J is TRBJ2-4 and V is TRBV5-4, with 8 bases identical to TRBD1. Unmatched junction bases numbered 7, after V lost 2 bases and J lost 9 bases. Germline CDR1 is SGHNT and CDR2 is YYREEE (reference sequence). This CDR3 region has 14 residues. In DNA, the CDR3 is TGTGCCAGCAGCTTTGACAGGGGAGGCGTCATTCAGTACTTC. As protein: CASSFDRGGVIQYF.

The chain links TRBV27 to TRBJ2-3; no definite D call. In germline, CDR1 is MNHEY, CDR2 SMNVEV (reference sequence). Trimming left V 5 bases short and J 2 bases short, with 8 bases between. The CDR3 contains 13 residues. The CDR3 DNA sequence: TGTGCCAGCAGTGAAGGGTACACAGATACGCAGTATTTT. Its protein is CASSEGYTDTQYF.

This clonotype was picked up one time. The J gene is TRBJ2-1, the V gene TRBV15, with 9 bases identical to TRBD1. CDR1 and CDR2 (germline): LNHNV, YYDKDF (reference sequence). Trimming removed 4 bases from V and 8 bases from J; junction bases left unmatched: 9. The CDR3 is 15 amino acids. The CDR3 loop is CATSIDRGVYDEQFF. Written as DNA, the CDR3 is TGTGCCACCAGCATCGACAGGGGGGTTTACGATGAGCAGTTCTTC.

The chain is built from TRBV12-3 or TRBV12-4 and TRBJ1-1; D is ambiguous. V shed 8 bases and J shed 11 bases, with 15 bases lying between them. The CDR3 runs to 11 residues. CDR3 bases: TGTGCCAGCCGAGATGGAGGATATGCTTTCTTT. This translates into CASRDGGYAFF.

This chain joins TRBV12-3 or TRBV12-4 and TRBJ2-7; D tentatively fits TRBD1 or TRBD2 (5 bases each). CDR3 size: 13 residues. The ends were cut back, 6 bases at V and 1 base at J, with 10 bases in the middle. Here the CDR3 reads CASRGTVSYEQYF. For the CDR3, the DNA is TGTGCCAGCAGAGGGACGGTTTCCTACGAGCAGTACTTC.

J is TRBJ1-5 and V is TRBV6-6; the D gene is possibly TRBD1 (6 bases). There are 16 residues in the CDR3. Trimming left V 5 bases short and J 1 base short, with 15 bases between. CDR1 and CDR2 (germline): MNHNY, SVGAGI (reference sequence). Here the CDR3 DNA reads TGTGCCAGCAGTCCGATCCCGGGGGCGAGCAATCAGCCCCAGCATTTT. It is translated as CASSPIPGASNQPQHF.

The rearrangement joins TRBV24-1 to TRBJ2-1, with a weak D call TRBD1 (5 bases). Trimming took off 2 bases at V and 1 base at J, with 11 bases between the two ends. CDR3 length: 16 amino acids. Germline CDR1 KGHDR, CDR2 SFDVKD. The CDR3 loop reads CATSDSPAGSYNEQFF. The CDR3 nucleotides are TGTGCCACCAGTGATTCACCCGCAGGGTCCTACAATGAGCAGTTCTTC.

The V gene is TRBV20-1, the J gene TRBJ1-1; no definite D call. This CDR3 has 11 amino acids. V lost 7 bases and J lost 1, with 7 bases in between. Germline CDR1 is DFQATT and CDR2 is SNEGSKA (reference sequence). CDR3 sequence reads: CSVFTNTEAFF. DNA for the CDR3: TGCAGTGTATTTACGAACACTGAAGCTTTCTTT.

This clonotype has only a few counts. The chain has TRBV6-2 or TRBV6-3 and TRBJ2-6; 9 bases align to TRBD1. This CDR3 comprises 17 residues. Trimming removed 0 bases from V and 2 bases from J; junction bases left unmatched: 2. CDR1 MNHEY and CDR2 SVGEGT come from the germline V gene. The CDR3 sequence: CASSYSTGGAGANVLTF. CDR3 in DNA: TGTGCCAGCAGTTACTCCACAGGGGGCGCTGGGGCCAACGTCCTGACTTTC.

The V and J genes are TRBV27 and TRBJ2-7; 8 bases line up with TRBD1. Germline values: CDR1 MNHEY, CDR2 SMNVEV (reference sequence). CDR3 length: 14 amino acids. The trim removed 6 bases at V and 3 bases at J, leaving 7 bases unmatched. CDR3 nucleotides: TGTGCCAGCAGCCCGGACAGGGACGACTACGAGCAGTACTTC. This encodes CASSPDRDDYEQYF.

The chain combines TRBV12-3 or TRBV12-4 with TRBJ2-3; D gene unclear. The CDR3 has 12 amino acids. V was pared by 4 bases and J by 4 bases, with 6 bases between. The CDR3 is CASSYGPDTQYF. CDR3 coding DNA: TGTGCCAGCAGTTACGGGCCAGATACGCAGTATTTT.

This chain connects TRBV2 to TRBJ2-7; 7 nucleotides line up with TRBD2. Germline V gives CDR1 SNHLY, CDR2 FYNNEI. The CDR3 contains 15 residues. Germline trimming cut 7 bases from V and 6 bases from J; bases unmatched to any gene: 15. CDR3 sequence (DNA): TGTGCCAGCATTCGACTAGCAACCAGAGAGGGCGAGCAGTACGTC. Translating it yields CASIRLATREGEQYV.